These 18 T cell receptor beta chains came from one sample sequenced in a study of early T cells in non-severe SARS-CoV-2 infection. TCRdb ran MiXCR on the 5' RACE reads and lists one entry per CDR3 protein. This sample carries some 87,000 distinct CDR3 sequences, 13% of them seen once, and the ten largest clones take approximately 1.1%. Material: whole blood. The receptors come from an adult who was a healthcare worker with PCR-confirmed SARS-CoV-2 infection or an uninfected control (not recorded which).

This clonotype turned up a few times. This chain connects TRBV5-5 to TRBJ2-2; D call uncertain. Germline V lookup: CDR1 SGHKS, CDR2 YYEKEE (reference sequence). V gave up 4 bases and J gave up 1 base, with 11 bases separating them. This CDR3 is built from 15 residues. The CDR3 reads CASSPRQENTGELFF. The CDR3 coding sequence is TGTGCCAGCAGCCCCCGGCAGGAGAACACCGGGGAGCTGTTTTTT.

To note about this clonotype: Its ends do not fully match the called genes, so a read error is possible. The chain joins TRBV20-1 to TRBJ2-7; tentatively, D is TRBD1 or TRBD2 (5 bases each). The CDR3 totals 14 residues. Germline CDR1 reads DFQATT; CDR2 reads SNEGSKA (reference sequence). The chain's CDR3 is CSARDSGADYEQYF. In DNA form, the CDR3 reads TGCAGTGCAAGAGATTCCGGGGCCGACTACGAGCAGTACTTC.

This clonotype was seen more than once but under ten times. V is TRBV7-6 and J is TRBJ2-6; the D gene is possibly TRBD2 (6 bases). The germline gives CDR1 SGHVS, CDR2 FNYEAQ. V lost 5 bases and J 2 bases, leaving 19 bases between the germline ends. The CDR3 is made up of 18 amino acids. CDR3 nucleotides: TGTGCCAGCAGCCGTTACGTTAGCGGAACCGCTGGGGCCAACGTCCTGACTTTC. This codes for CASSRYVSGTAGANVLTF.

This chain uses TRBV28 with TRBJ1-1; D is perhaps TRBD1 (6 bases). With 6 bases removed from V and 11 bases from J, the gap between germline ends came to 19 bases. Germline values: CDR1 MDHEN, CDR2 SYDVKM. The CDR3 runs 13 residues. In DNA, the CDR3 is TGTGCCAGCAGGCGGGACACATACTTACGTGCTTTCTTT. Protein sequence: CASRRDTYLRAFF.

This clonotype was detected many times. The rearrangement joins TRBV7-9 to TRBJ2-1, with D tentatively TRBD2 (6 bases). The CDR3 consists of 18 residues. Trimming stripped 1 base from V and 8 bases from J, with 24 bases between. Germline CDR1 reads SEHNR; CDR2 reads FQNEAQ (reference sequence). The CDR3 sequence: CASSLEGGVQTVVHEQFF. For the CDR3, the DNA is TGTGCCAGCAGCTTAGAGGGCGGGGTCCAGACCGTGGTCCATGAGCAGTTCTTC.

This clonotype was detected many times. The genes are TRBV10-3 and TRBJ1-1, with D tentatively TRBD1 (5 bases). This CDR3 has 15 amino acids. Germline V gene sequence: CDR1 ENHRY, CDR2 SYGVKD. Trimming left V 6 bases short and J 1 base short, with 15 bases between. For the CDR3, the DNA is TGTGCCATCAGCAGCCCTCAGGGTCCGAACACTGAAGCTTTCTTT. Protein: CAISSPQGPNTEAFF.

There are many counts of this clonotype. CDR3: CASSPSRDRDEQFF. The CDR3 nucleotides are TGTGCCAGCTCACCGTCCCGGGACAGGGATGAGCAGTTCTTC. The chain has TRBV18 and TRBJ2-1; 9 bases align to TRBD1. In germline, CDR1 is KGHSH, CDR2 LQKENI. The CDR3 contains 14 residues. V trimming: 3 bases; J trimming: 8 bases; junction bases outside the gene matches: 5.

This clonotype has a handful of counts. In DNA, the CDR3 is TGTGCCACCAGTGAATCCGGGACAGGGGCGACAGATACGCAGTATTTT. Its protein product is CATSESGTGATDTQYF. V gene TRBV24-1 combines with J gene TRBJ2-3; 10 nucleotides align to TRBD1. The V gene's germline CDR1 is KGHDR and CDR2 SFDVKD. The CDR3 is made up of 16 amino acids. The J segment lost 3 bases and the V segment lost 4 bases, leaving 6 bases of the junction unmatched.

This clonotype was counted at least ten times. The rearrangement uses TRBV28 and TRBJ1-2; 9 bases map to TRBD1. This CDR3 spans 13 amino acids. CDR1 is MDHEN, CDR2 SYDVKM, per germline. With V trimmed by 3 bases and J by 8 bases, 4 bases remained unmatched. CDR3 sequence reads: CASSLGQGYGYTF. The CDR3 DNA is TGTGCCAGCAGTTTGGGACAGGGTTACGGCTACACCTTC.

A few counts support this clonotype. The chain combines TRBV29-1 with TRBJ2-7, with 8 bases aligning to TRBD1. The CDR3 covers 12 residues. The V gene's germline CDR1 is SQVTM and CDR2 ANQGSEA. The V gene end was trimmed by 7 bases and the J gene end by 6 bases; junction bases not matched to a gene: 8. The CDR3 DNA follows: TGCAGCGGGGGGACAGGTGTCTCCGAGCAGTACTTC. Translated, it gives CSGGTGVSEQYF.

This clonotype has only a few counts. This CDR3 is CSPSAGGNNEQFF. The CDR3 bases are TGCAGTCCTTCGGCGGGGGGTAACAATGAGCAGTTCTTC. The V gene is TRBV20-1, the J gene TRBJ2-1; 8 nucleotides match TRBD2. Trimming took 8 bases from V and 5 from J; bases not matched to a gene: 8. This CDR3 contains 13 residues. Per germline, CDR1 DFQATT and CDR2 SNEGSKA (reference sequence).

This clonotype has more than one count but fewer than ten. This rearrangement joins TRBV12-3 or TRBV12-4 to TRBJ1-4, with 9 bases fitting TRBD1. The CDR3 is 18 amino acids. J was trimmed by 6 bases and V by 3 bases; bases with no gene match: 14. CDR3 nucleotides: TGTGCCAGCAGTTTGACCGGGACAGGGCCGAGTAGGGATGAAAAACTGTTTTTT. It translates to CASSLTGTGPSRDEKLFF.

This clonotype was detected ten times or more. The gene calls are TRBV7-8 and TRBJ2-3; D remains ambiguous. V was cut by 1 base and J by 0 bases, with 17 bases left in between. CDR1 and CDR2 from the germline V gene are SGHVS and FQNEAQ. The CDR3 sequence is 18 residues long. Here the CDR3 DNA reads TGTGCCAGCAGCTTAGGGCTCGGCCAGGCCTCTAGCACAGATACGCAGTATTTT. Encoded protein: CASSLGLGQASSTDTQYF.

This clonotype was detected once. This chain joins TRBV6-2 or TRBV6-3 and TRBJ2-7; TRBD2 is a possible D gene (5 bases). The CDR3 is made up of 13 amino acids. Per the germline V gene, CDR1 is MNHEY and CDR2 is SVGEGT. The germline V and J ends were trimmed by 7 bases and 1 base, with 11 bases remaining between them. The CDR3 coding sequence is TGTGCCAGCAACGTGGGAGTATCCTACGAGCAGTACTTC. Its translation is CASNVGVSYEQYF.

Only a few counts were recorded for this clonotype. The J gene is TRBJ1-1, the V gene TRBV2; D is ambiguous. Germline CDR1 SNHLY, CDR2 FYNNEI. Trimming cost V 2 bases and J 7 bases, with 8 bases left between them. The CDR3 spans 12 residues. The CDR3 loop reads CASSETEIEAFF. CDR3 bases: TGTGCCAGCAGTGAAACGGAGATTGAAGCTTTCTTT.

V usage is TRBV7-2 and J usage is TRBJ2-3; 7 bases map to TRBD2. V shed 5 bases and J 0 bases; nucleotides not matched to a gene: 8. Germline assignment: CDR1 SGHTA and CDR2 FQGNSA. The CDR3 loop spans 16 amino acids. This CDR3 is CASSVTGTTSTDTQYF. The CDR3 nucleotides are TGTGCCAGCAGCGTAACCGGGACTACTAGCACAGATACGCAGTATTTT. Supplemented by reference TRBV7-2 and TRBJ2-3, the full variable domain reads GAGVSQSPSNKVTEKGKDVELRCDPISGHTALYWYRQSLGQGLEFLIYFQGNSAPDKSGLPSDRFSAERTGGSVSTLTIQRTQQEDSAVYLCASSVTGTTSTDTQYFGPGTRLTVL.

This clonotype has only a few counts. This chain joins TRBV5-1 and TRBJ2-4; 7 nucleotides agree with TRBD2. The trim removed 4 bases at V and 0 bases at J, leaving 7 bases unmatched. This CDR3 comprises 16 residues. Germline V gene data show CDR1 as SGHRS and CDR2 as YFSETQ. CDR3 region: CASSPGLQVAKNIQYF. CDR3 coding DNA: TGCGCCAGCAGCCCGGGACTACAAGTAGCCAAAAACATTCAGTACTTC.

J is TRBJ2-1 and V is TRBV20-1; D is possibly TRBD1 or TRBD2 (5 bases each). Germline CDR1 reads DFQATT; CDR2 reads SNEGSKA (reference sequence). The CDR3 sequence is 15 residues long. The V end was cut by 6 bases, the J end by 0 bases, with 15 bases between. The CDR3 sequence: CSARDIGTSYNEQFF. CDR3 nucleotide sequence: TGCAGTGCCCGAGACATCGGGACCTCCTACAATGAGCAGTTCTTC.